The sample holds one count of the clone carrying this TCR beta chain. This CDR3 region has 16 residues. V was pared by 3 bases and J by 1 base, with 16 bases between. CDR1 and CDR2 from the germline V gene are SGHNT and YYREEE (reference sequence). Investigators performed immunoSEQ version v3.0 at survey level. The data were produced by immunoSEQ multiplex PCR, yet TCRdb's version contains in-frame clones alone and is incomplete. The sample has some 40,000 clones, less than 90% seen once; the top ten hold 5.5% to 6.5%. These data originate in a study of long-term antiretroviral therapy in people with HIV.

The sequence came from a man younger than 35 with HIV. The chain joins TRBV5-4 to TRBJ1-1, with a tentative D call TRBD1 (6 bases). The sequencing here drew on unsorted PBMCs, taken 1 year after starting antiretroviral therapy. CDR3 in amino acids: CASSSSRRQENTEAFF. For the CDR3, the DNA is TGTGCCAGCAGCTCTAGCCGCAGACAGGAGAACACTGAAGCTTTCTTT.